These 24 T cell receptor beta chains were sequenced from one sample in a study of T cell changes during pregnancy in multiple sclerosis. TCRdb keeps only in-frame clones here, not all; method: immunoSEQ multiplex PCR. The table records roughly 61,000 clones, 70% to 90% of them present only once. The sample was peripheral blood, taken in the first trimester of pregnancy. The origin of the receptors is a female donor in good health, enrolled as a control in a pregnancy study.

V gene TRBV19 combines with J gene TRBJ1-2; D gene unclear. CDR3 length: 14 residues. The V and J ends lost 2 bases and 3 bases respectively, with 10 bases between them. Germline V gives CDR1 LNHDA, CDR2 SQIVND (reference sequence). CDR3 in amino acids: CASSIRRDHYGYTF. CDR3 sequence (DNA): TGTGCCAGTAGTATACGACGGGATCACTATGGCTACACCTTC.

A word on this clone: A read error may produce the germline difference seen at one junction end. V gene TRBV7-7 combines with J gene TRBJ2-5; TRBD1 aligns across 8 bases. The germline gives CDR1 SSHAT, CDR2 FNYEAQ (reference sequence). This CDR3 is built from 18 residues. CDR3 amino acids: CASSLDPWRTGKEETQYF. CDR3 sequence (DNA): TGTGCTAGCAGCTTAGATCCATGGAGGACAGGGAAGGAAGAGACCCAGTACTTC.

The chain has TRBV10-3 and TRBJ2-7, with D possibly matching TRBD1 (5 bases). Trimming removed 0 bases at V and 3 bases at J, with 9 bases between. The germline CDR1 and CDR2 sequences are ENHRY and SYGVKD. This CDR3 comprises 14 residues. CDR3 loop: CAISESDSLYEQYF. The CDR3 bases are TGTGCCATCAGTGAGTCCGACAGCCTCTACGAGCAGTACTTC.

The chain combines TRBV7-2 with TRBJ2-3; 8 nucleotides agree with TRBD2. The germline gives CDR1 SGHTA, CDR2 FQGNSA. The V and J ends lost 2 bases and 8 bases, in that order; junction bases with no gene match: 12. The CDR3 is 16 residues long. The CDR3 region has the DNA TGTGCCAGCAGCTTAAATGTGCGGGGGGCGGGCGGTACGCAGTATTTT. This sequence encodes CASSLNVRGAGGTQYF.

V and J are TRBV14 and TRBJ2-5, with a tentative D call TRBD2 (6 bases). Trimming stripped 4 bases from V and 5 bases from J, with 20 bases between. This CDR3 is 16 amino acids long. Germline CDR1 is SGHDN and CDR2 is FVKESK. CDR3 nucleotides: TGTGCCAGCAGCCGTAATCCAGGACTACCGCTTGAGACCCAGTACTTC. Translating it yields CASSRNPGLPLETQYF.

The rearrangement links TRBV5-1 to TRBJ2-5; 14 bases map to TRBD2. CDR1 is SGHRS, CDR2 YFSETQ, per germline. This CDR3 is built from 15 residues. V was clipped by 1 base and J by 9 bases; unmatched bases: 5. The CDR3 coding sequence is TGCGCCAGCAGCTTGTCTGAGACTAGCGGGGGGGCCCAGTACTTC. Its translation is CASSLSETSGGAQYF.

The chain carries TRBV19 and TRBJ1-5, with D possibly TRBD1 on 6 matching bases. CDR3 length equals 14 residues. Germline values: CDR1 LNHDA, CDR2 SQIVND (reference sequence). V was clipped by 5 bases and J by 1 base, with 9 bases between them. The CDR3 bases are TGTGCCAGTAGTCACAGGGAAAGCAATCAGCCCCAGCATTTT. This codes for CASSHRESNQPQHF.

The chain joins TRBV27 to TRBJ1-1; D may be TRBD1 (6 bases). Trimming pared 4 bases from V and 2 bases from J, leaving 20 bases between. This CDR3 has 17 residues. Germline assignment: CDR1 MNHEY and CDR2 SMNVEV (reference sequence). The CDR3 sequence: CASSSLGETGQNTEAFF. CDR3 bases: TGTGCCAGCAGTTCCCTCGGTGAAACAGGGCAAAACACTGAAGCTTTCTTT.

This clone came up once. The genes are TRBV29-1 and TRBJ1-1; 8 nucleotides align to TRBD1. Germline CDR1 and CDR2: SQVTM and ANQGSEA. J lost 5 bases, V lost 6 bases, and 8 bases had no gene match. There are 13 residues in the CDR3. CDR3 bases: TGCAGCGTAACCGGGACAGGCGGGACTGAAGCTTTCTTT. Translated: CSVTGTGGTEAFF.

With respect to this clone: The same CDR3 also results from other DNA sequences found in this sample. The chain has TRBV6-1 and TRBJ2-1; 12 bases map to TRBD2. The CDR3 is 13 residues long. CDR1 is MNHNS, CDR2 SASEGT, per germline. V lost 10 bases to trimming and J lost 8 bases; unmatched junction nucleotides: 6. The chain's CDR3 is CATRLAGAYEQFF. CDR3 nucleotides: TGTGCCACCAGACTAGCGGGGGCGTATGAGCAGTTCTTC.

CDR3 coding DNA: TGTGCCAGCAGCGGGACGGGGGGGTACGAGCAGTACTTC. This gives the protein CASSGTGGYEQYF. V usage is TRBV9 and J usage is TRBJ2-7, with 8 bases fitting TRBD2. V trimming: 3 bases; J trimming: 4 bases; junction bases outside the gene matches: 3. This CDR3 is 13 amino acids long. Per the germline V gene, CDR1 is SGDLS and CDR2 is YYNGEE.

V and J are TRBV11-2 and TRBJ2-5; D not certain. This CDR3 has 13 residues. Trimming pared 0 bases from V and 5 bases from J, leaving 7 bases between. Germline values: CDR1 SGHAT, CDR2 FQNNGV. The CDR3 is CASSLDSRETQYF. The CDR3 coding sequence is TGTGCCAGCAGCTTAGATTCGCGGGAGACCCAGTACTTC.

V is TRBV4-1 and J is TRBJ2-2; TRBD1 matches at 9 bases. The junction had 1 base not matched to a gene; V was cut back by 4 bases and J by 4 bases. The CDR3 is made up of 14 amino acids. Germline assignment: CDR1 MGHRA and CDR2 YSYEKL. Written as DNA, the CDR3 is TGCGCCAGCAGCCGACAGGGGGGCACCGGGGAGCTGTTTTTT. Amino acid sequence: CASSRQGGTGELFF.

CDR3 DNA: TGTGCCAGCAGATCAGGACTAGCGGGGGCGGAGACCCAGTACTTC. Amino acids: CASRSGLAGAETQYF. The rearrangement joins TRBV5-4 to TRBJ2-5; 13 bases align to TRBD2. The CDR3 is 15 amino acids. With 5 bases clipped from V and 5 bases from J, the junction kept 6 bases outside the gene matches. Germline V gene data show CDR1 as SGHNT and CDR2 as YYREEE (reference sequence).

The V gene is TRBV5-4, the J gene TRBJ1-6, with 10 positions matching TRBD1. J gave up 8 bases and V 1 base, and 3 bases lay outside the gene matches. There are 15 residues in the CDR3. Germline V gene data show CDR1 as SGHNT and CDR2 as YYREEE (reference sequence). The CDR3 DNA reads as TGTGCCAGCAGCTTGACGGGACAGGGGCATTCACCCCTCCACTTT. Protein: CASSLTGQGHSPLHF.

The chain uses TRBV6-1 and TRBJ1-1; the D is unclear. Germline loops: CDR1 MNHNS, CDR2 SASEGT. The CDR3 totals 14 residues. The V and J ends lost 8 bases and 2 bases respectively, with 15 bases between them. CDR3 sequence reads: CASQVGQSNTEAFF. DNA of the CDR3: TGTGCCAGCCAGGTGGGTCAGAGCAACACTGAAGCTTTCTTT.

The J gene is TRBJ2-3, the V gene TRBV4-1, with 7 positions matching TRBD2. The V segment lost 6 bases and the J segment 1 base; nucleotides outside the gene matches: 7. Germline V lookup: CDR1 MGHRA, CDR2 YSYEKL. CDR3 length: 15 residues. CDR3 amino acids: CASSLRAGGTDTQYF. In DNA, the CDR3 is TGCGCCAGCAGTCTGCGGGCGGGGGGCACAGATACGCAGTATTTT.

This chain joins TRBV9 and TRBJ2-3, with TRBD1 matching over 10 bases. The CDR3 contains 17 residues. The junction had 11 bases not matched to a gene; V was cut back by 2 bases and J by 5 bases. The V gene's germline CDR1 is SGDLS and CDR2 YYNGEE. The DNA of the CDR3 is TGTGCCAGCAGCGTCACAGCCGGGACAGGGGAGCGAGATACGCAGTATTTT. This translates into CASSVTAGTGERDTQYF.

The chain recombines TRBV6-6 with TRBJ1-5; D is ambiguous. V gave up 5 bases and J gave up 11 bases, with 19 bases separating them. The CDR3 covers 14 residues. CDR1 and CDR2 (germline): MNHNY, SVGAGI (reference sequence). The CDR3: CASSLFRNPSTQHF. CDR3 coding DNA: TGTGCCAGCAGTCTCTTCAGGAATCCCTCGACCCAGCATTTT.

The table lists this clone with a count of one. The chain uses TRBV4-1 and TRBJ2-7; 10 bases agree with TRBD1. Trimming removed 4 bases from V and 3 bases from J; junction bases left unmatched: 9. The germline CDR1 and CDR2 sequences are MGHRA and YSYEKL. CDR3 length: 16 residues. The CDR3 sequence: CASSPSGTGEVYEQYF. CDR3 in DNA: TGCGCCAGCAGCCCATCCGGGACAGGGGAAGTCTACGAGCAGTACTTC.

The DNA for the CDR3 is TGTGCCAGTAGTATGATCTGGTCGAGCTCCTATAATTCACCCCTCCACTTT. This gives the protein CASSMIWSSSYNSPLHF. The chain couples TRBV19 to TRBJ1-6; D gene uncertain. Trimming shortened V by 3 bases and J by 0 bases, and 12 bases separated the two germline ends. Germline V lookup: CDR1 LNHDA, CDR2 SQIVND (reference sequence). CDR3 length equals 17 residues.

This sequence joins TRBV5-6 and TRBJ1-2, with TRBD1 identical over 8 bases. This CDR3 contains 16 residues. Per germline, CDR1 SGHDT and CDR2 YYEEEE. The junction had 12 bases not matched to a gene; V was cut back by 4 bases and J by 4 bases. This CDR3 is CASSPVTGGSIYGYTF. The CDR3 nucleotides read TGTGCCAGCAGCCCAGTCACAGGGGGTTCCATCTATGGCTACACCTTC.

This clone has a handful of counts. The chain has TRBV19 and TRBJ2-7; tentative D call: TRBD2 (7 bases). Trimming pared 3 bases from V and 4 bases from J, leaving 13 bases between. Germline values: CDR1 LNHDA, CDR2 SQIVND (reference sequence). The CDR3 spans 14 residues. Here the CDR3 reads CASSIQGGGYEQYF. The CDR3 region has the DNA TGTGCCAGTAGTATCCAGGGAGGGGGTTACGAGCAGTACTTC.

The chain has TRBV5-1 and TRBJ1-2; a weak D match, TRBD1 (6 bases). V was cut by 4 bases and J by 4 bases, with 20 bases left in between. This CDR3 spans 16 amino acids. The germline V gene has CDR1 SGHRS and CDR2 YFSETQ. For the CDR3, the DNA is TGCGCCAGCAGCCCTTTGCGGGGGGGCGGCACCTATGGCTACACCTTC. Protein product: CASSPLRGGGTYGYTF.